One sample yielded the 10 T cell receptor beta chains listed below, sequenced in a study of T cells in Graves' hyperthyroidism and ophthalmopathy. Amplification of TCR beta CDR3 regions used RNA as the template. In the first-round RT-PCR of the TCR CDR3, the HTBI primer set was used. MiXCR was run by TCRdb on the multiplex PCR reads, yielding one entry per CDR3 protein. The table shows 270,000 or so distinct CDR3 sequences, with approximately 16% occurring only once. Sequencing was performed on blood. These receptors were collected from a woman aged 50 to 65 with Graves' hyperthyroidism that later progressed to Graves' ophthalmopathy.

This clonotype was counted a few times. The rearrangement uses TRBV19 and TRBJ2-6; D is undetermined. Germline V gives CDR1 LNHDA, CDR2 SQIVND (reference sequence). Trimming took 7 bases from V and 0 from J, leaving 10 bases between them. The CDR3 totals 15 residues. CDR3: CASTDPGSGANVLTF. DNA of the CDR3: TGTGCCAGTACGGATCCAGGCTCTGGGGCCAACGTCCTGACTTTC.

The table lists this clonotype with many counts. V gene TRBV7-2 combines with J gene TRBJ2-2; 7 bases align to TRBD2. V lost 1 base to trimming and J lost 4 bases; unmatched junction nucleotides: 9. This CDR3 spans 17 amino acids. Germline lookup yields CDR1 SGHTA and CDR2 FQGNSA. The CDR3 DNA is TGTGCCAGCAGCTTAGGGAGGTGGGAGGGCCTCACCGGGGAGCTGTTTTTT. It translates to CASSLGRWEGLTGELFF.

This clonotype was found many times. V and J are TRBV15 and TRBJ1-2; the D gene is possibly TRBD1 (5 bases). With 5 bases removed from V and 4 bases from J, the gap between germline ends came to 14 bases. The germline V gene encodes CDR1 LNHNV and CDR2 YYDKDF (reference sequence). The CDR3 totals 14 residues. DNA of the CDR3: TGTGCCACCAGCGGACCGACAGCGCCCTATGGCTACACCTTC. Amino acids: CATSGPTAPYGYTF.

The sample holds many counts of this clonotype. The chain has TRBV19 and TRBJ2-1, with 9 positions matching TRBD2. This CDR3 region has 14 residues. Trimming cost V 4 bases and J 6 bases; bases outside gene matches: 4. Germline V gene data show CDR1 as LNHDA and CDR2 as SQIVND (reference sequence). CDR3 region: CASSKGLASNEQFF. The CDR3 region has the DNA TGTGCCAGTAGTAAGGGACTAGCCTCCAATGAGCAGTTCTTC.

This clonotype came up many times. The chain joins TRBV2 to TRBJ2-5; 8 positions agree with TRBD2. The ends lost 5 bases at V and 5 bases at J; junction bases unmatched: 10. CDR1 is SNHLY, CDR2 FYNNEI, per germline. The length of the CDR3 is 15 residues. The DNA for the CDR3 is TGTGCCAGCAGTTTACCCGGGAGGGCCGGGGAGACCCAGTACTTC. Translating it yields CASSLPGRAGETQYF.

In this sample, this clonotype turned up many times. The chain links TRBV27 to TRBJ2-3; 10 bases match TRBD2. The CDR3 length is 14 residues. V dropped 10 bases and J dropped 5; count of bases not matched to a gene: 9. The germline V gene has CDR1 MNHEY and CDR2 SMNVEV (reference sequence). CDR3 residues: CATKSGRAGDTQYF. The CDR3 DNA follows: TGTGCCACCAAAAGCGGGAGGGCCGGAGATACGCAGTATTTT.

The chain employs TRBV6-2 or TRBV6-3 and TRBJ1-6; D not resolved. The ends were cut back, 2 bases at V and 4 bases at J, with 6 bases in the middle. The CDR3 consists of 14 residues. Germline V gene lookup returns CDR1 MNHEY and CDR2 SVGEGT. DNA of the CDR3: TGTGCCAGCAGTTACGGGGTGTATAATTCACCCCTCCACTTT. Protein product: CASSYGVYNSPLHF.

In its sample, this clonotype was seen many times. This chain uses TRBV20-1 with TRBJ2-7; 10 bases match TRBD1. The J segment lost 2 bases and the V segment lost 7 bases, leaving 5 bases of the junction unmatched. Germline V gives CDR1 DFQATT, CDR2 SNEGSKA (reference sequence). The CDR3 length is 13 residues. The CDR3 DNA sequence: TGCAGTGGGACCGGACAGGGGGCCTACGAGCAGTACTTC. Translated, it gives CSGTGQGAYEQYF.

In this sample, this clonotype turned up many times. V usage is TRBV3-1 and J usage is TRBJ2-3; unclear D gene. The V and J ends lost 4 bases and 9 bases respectively, with 14 bases between them. Looked up from germline, CDR1 is LGHDT and CDR2 is YNNKEL (reference sequence). This CDR3 comprises 13 residues. The CDR3 sequence: CASSPGVSTTQYF. Written as DNA, the CDR3 is TGTGCCAGCAGCCCTGGAGTAAGTACGACGCAGTATTTT.

A few counts support this clonotype. The J gene is TRBJ1-2, the V gene TRBV20-1; the D gene is possibly TRBD1 (6 bases). In germline, CDR1 is DFQATT, CDR2 SNEGSKA (reference sequence). The CDR3 length is 13 residues. Trimming cost V 5 bases and J 2 bases, with 12 bases left between them. CDR3 protein: CSAWDTRNYGYTF. As DNA, the CDR3 is TGCAGTGCTTGGGACACAAGGAACTATGGCTACACCTTC.